This is a list of T cell receptor beta chains from one sample in a study of graft-versus-host responses after intestinal transplantation. The antigens these receptors bind are not known. Assay used: immunoSEQ multiplex PCR; TCRdb lists only in-frame clones, some missing. The repertoire includes 88,000 or so clones, 85% to 90% of them detected once, and approximately 0.11% sits in the top ten. The source material was unstimulated CD4+ T cells sorted from spleen or lymph node cells, sampled before intestinal transplant. These receptors were taken from a human donor who received an intestinal transplant. Both conserved end residues are part of each CDR3. D genes are given only for firm matches. Clone size, where shown, is once, few, many, or a class for clones that have expanded.

V gene: TRBV7-9; D gene: .; clone size: .; J gene: TRBJ1-2; CDR3 protein: CASSLARASLYYGYTF; CDR3 DNA: TGTGCCAGCAGCTTAGCCCGGGCTAGCCTTTACTATGGCTACACCTTC
V gene: TRBV10-3; D gene: TRBD1; clone size: .; J gene: TRBJ2-1; CDR3 protein: CAIKGQDYNEQFF; CDR3 DNA: TGTGCCATCAAAGGACAGGACTACAATGAGCAGTTCTTC
V gene: TRBV7-9; D gene: TRBD1; clone size: once; J gene: TRBJ2-7; CDR3 protein: CASSLNPTGREYF; CDR3 DNA: TGTGCCAGCAGCTTAAATCCGACAGGGCGGGAGTACTTC
V gene: TRBV7-2; D gene: TRBD2; clone size: .; J gene: TRBJ2-2; CDR3 protein: CASSPRLAGTGELFF; CDR3 DNA: TGTGCCAGCAGCCCAAGACTAGCGGGGACCGGGGAGCTGTTTTTT
V gene: TRBV10-2; D gene: .; clone size: .; J gene: TRBJ1-6; CDR3 protein: CASSERSSPLHF; CDR3 DNA: TGCGCCAGCAGTGAACGGTCTTCACCCCTCCACTTT
V gene: TRBV25-1; D gene: .; clone size: .; J gene: TRBJ2-7; CDR3 protein: CASSGSRGVVGEQYF; CDR3 DNA: TGTGCCAGCAGTGGCTCCAGGGGGGTCGTGGGCGAGCAGTACTTC
V gene: TRBV18; D gene: .; clone size: .; J gene: TRBJ2-4; CDR3 protein: CASSPGSLAKNIQYF; CDR3 DNA: TGTGCCAGCTCACCGGGCAGCTTAGCCAAAAACATTCAGTACTTC
V gene: TRBV5-8; D gene: .; clone size: .; J gene: TRBJ1-6; CDR3 protein: CASPPGRSKVPLHF; CDR3 DNA: TGTGCCAGCCCCCCGGGAAGGTCTAAGGTACCCCTCCACTTT
V gene: TRBV9; D gene: TRBD2; clone size: .; J gene: TRBJ2-3; CDR3 protein: CASSPGLAGGRTDTQYF; CDR3 DNA: TGTGCCAGCAGCCCCGGACTAGCGGGGGGACGCACAGATACGCAGTATTTT
V gene: TRBV11-2; D gene: .; clone size: .; J gene: TRBJ2-7; CDR3 protein: CASSLGPQGTYEQYF; CDR3 DNA: TGTGCCAGCAGCTTAGGACCACAGGGAACCTACGAGCAGTACTTC
V gene: TRBV7-9; D gene: .; clone size: .; J gene: TRBJ1-4; CDR3 protein: CASSLLGPEKLFF; CDR3 DNA: TGTGCCAGCAGCTTGCTAGGCCCCGAAAAACTGTTTTTT
V gene: TRBV5-8; D gene: .; clone size: .; J gene: TRBJ1-1; CDR3 protein: CASSLRRGTEAFF; CDR3 DNA: TGTGCCAGCAGCTTGAGGAGAGGCACTGAAGCTTTCTTT
V gene: TRBV18; D gene: TRBD1; clone size: .; J gene: TRBJ1-6; CDR3 protein: CASSAYRGGNSPLHF; CDR3 DNA: TGTGCCAGCTCAGCTTACAGGGGAGGTAATTCACCCCTCCACTTT
V gene: TRBV6-4; D gene: TRBD2; clone size: .; J gene: TRBJ2-7; CDR3 protein: CASSVEGGYEQYF; CDR3 DNA: TGTGCCAGCAGTGTTGAGGGAGGGTACGAGCAGTACTTC
V gene: TRBV27; D gene: .; clone size: .; J gene: TRBJ2-1; CDR3 protein: CASIPGGGHEQFF; CDR3 DNA: TGTGCCAGCATCCCGGGAGGGGGCCATGAGCAGTTCTTC
V gene: TRBV11-2; D gene: .; clone size: .; J gene: TRBJ2-7; CDR3 protein: CASSLDPGDPYEQYF; CDR3 DNA: TGTGCCAGCAGCTTAGATCCGGGGGACCCCTACGAGCAGTACTTC
V gene: TRBV7-2; D gene: TRBD1; clone size: .; J gene: TRBJ2-5; CDR3 protein: CASSLGDRAQETQYF; CDR3 DNA: TGTGCCAGCAGCTTAGGTGACAGGGCCCAAGAGACCCAGTACTTC
V gene: TRBV5-6; D gene: .; clone size: .; J gene: TRBJ2-5; CDR3 protein: CASSLDPGQKQETQYF; CDR3 DNA: TGTGCCAGCAGCTTGGACCCAGGACAGAAACAAGAGACCCAGTACTTC
V gene: TRBV7-9; D gene: TRBD1; clone size: once; J gene: TRBJ2-7; CDR3 protein: CASSRQGLDEQYF; CDR3 DNA: TGTGCCAGCAGTCGACAGGGGCTCGACGAGCAGTACTTC
V gene: TRBV7-2; D gene: .; clone size: .; J gene: TRBJ2-7; CDR3 protein: CASSFYREDEQYF; CDR3 DNA: TGTGCCAGCAGCTTTTACAGGGAAGACGAGCAGTACTTC
V gene: TRBV5-1; D gene: .; clone size: once; J gene: TRBJ1-3; CDR3 protein: CASREQATSGNTIYF; CDR3 DNA: TGCGCCAGCAGAGAACAGGCTACCTCTGGAAACACCATATATTTT
V gene: TRBV10-3; D gene: .; clone size: .; J gene: TRBJ2-3; CDR3 protein: CAIGSGSTDTQYF; CDR3 DNA: TGTGCCATCGGTAGCGGCAGCACAGATACGCAGTATTTT
V gene: TRBV6-5; D gene: .; clone size: few; J gene: TRBJ1-1; CDR3 protein: CASSYSRNTEAFF; CDR3 DNA: TGTGCCAGCAGTTACTCGAGAAACACTGAAGCTTTCTTT
V gene: TRBV7-2; D gene: .; clone size: .; J gene: TRBJ2-1; CDR3 protein: CASSLESRVGEQFF; CDR3 DNA: TGTGCCAGCAGCTTAGAGTCCAGGGTTGGTGAGCAGTTCTTC
V gene: TRBV5-6; D gene: TRBD2; clone size: .; J gene: TRBJ2-3; CDR3 protein: CASSRGGKTDTQYF; CDR3 DNA: TGTGCCAGCAGCCGGGGGGGGAAGACAGATACGCAGTATTTT
V gene: TRBV5-8; D gene: .; clone size: .; J gene: TRBJ1-1; CDR3 protein: CAGTGDTEAFF; CDR3 DNA: TGTGCCGGGACTGGCGACACTGAAGCTTTCTTT
V gene: TRBV10-3; D gene: TRBD1; clone size: .; J gene: TRBJ1-2; CDR3 protein: CAISTGTGVYGYTF; CDR3 DNA: TGTGCCATCAGTACCGGGACAGGGGTTTATGGCTACACCTTC
V gene: TRBV6-1; D gene: TRBD1; clone size: .; J gene: TRBJ2-7; CDR3 protein: CASRDRQGEVREQYF; CDR3 DNA: TGTGCCAGCAGGGACCGACAGGGCGAGGTTCGCGAGCAGTACTTC
V gene: TRBV2; D gene: .; clone size: .; J gene: TRBJ2-7; CDR3 protein: CASTPGSGEQYF; CDR3 DNA: TGTGCCAGCACCCCCGGGTCCGGCGAGCAGTACTTC
V gene: TRBV6-1; D gene: TRBD1; clone size: .; J gene: TRBJ2-4; CDR3 protein: CASSDPGTDKNIQYF; CDR3 DNA: TGTGCCAGCAGTGATCCCGGGACAGACAAAAACATTCAGTACTTC
V gene: TRBV6-1; D gene: .; clone size: .; J gene: TRBJ1-6; CDR3 protein: CASSPPSGGNSPLHF; CDR3 DNA: TGTGCCAGCAGCCCCCCTTCCGGGGGTAATTCACCCCTCCACTTT
V gene: TRBV6-5; D gene: .; clone size: .; J gene: TRBJ2-2; CDR3 protein: CASTDRNTGELFF; CDR3 DNA: TGTGCCAGCACCGACAGAAACACCGGGGAGCTGTTTTTT
V gene: TRBV6-5; D gene: .; clone size: .; J gene: TRBJ1-1; CDR3 protein: CATHKNTEAFF; CDR3 DNA: TGTGCCACCCACAAAAACACTGAAGCTTTCTTT
V gene: TRBV6-6; D gene: .; clone size: .; J gene: TRBJ1-2; CDR3 protein: CASSSPVLPGGYTF; CDR3 DNA: TGTGCCAGCAGTTCCCCGGTTTTGCCGGGGGGCTACACCTTC
V gene: TRBV4-1; D gene: TRBD1; clone size: .; J gene: TRBJ1-2; CDR3 protein: CASSRLPDRGGSYTF; CDR3 DNA: TGCGCCAGCAGCCGCCTACCCGACAGGGGAGGGAGCTACACCTTC
V gene: TRBV6-6; D gene: .; clone size: .; J gene: TRBJ1-1; CDR3 protein: CASSYPHRDTEAFF; CDR3 DNA: TGTGCCAGCAGTTACCCCCACAGGGACACTGAAGCTTTCTTT
V gene: TRBV6-6; D gene: .; clone size: .; J gene: TRBJ2-7; CDR3 protein: CASSYSGPRSEQYF; CDR3 DNA: TGTGCCAGCAGTTACTCGGGGCCCCGCTCCGAGCAGTACTTC
V gene: TRBV27; D gene: .; clone size: .; J gene: TRBJ1-2; CDR3 protein: CASSPGSYGYTF; CDR3 DNA: TGTGCCAGCAGTCCCGGGTCCTATGGCTACACCTTC
V gene: TRBV4-2; D gene: .; clone size: .; J gene: TRBJ1-4; CDR3 protein: CASSQDRGAPGLFF; CDR3 DNA: TGTGCCAGCAGCCAAGATCGGGGGGCCCCTGGACTGTTTTTT
V gene: TRBV29-1; D gene: .; clone size: .; J gene: TRBJ1-1; CDR3 protein: CSVAGRVGTEAFF; CDR3 DNA: TGCAGCGTTGCCGGCAGGGTTGGCACTGAAGCTTTCTTT
V gene: TRBV18; D gene: .; clone size: once; J gene: TRBJ1-5; CDR3 protein: CASSPLESQPQHF; CDR3 DNA: TGTGCCAGCTCACCCTTGGAGTCCCAGCCCCAGCATTTT
V gene: TRBV5-1; D gene: .; clone size: .; J gene: TRBJ1-2; CDR3 protein: CASSETGTPLYYGYTF; CDR3 DNA: TGCGCCAGCAGCGAAACCGGGACACCACTATACTATGGCTACACCTTC